Shown below are 25 T cell receptor beta chains from a single sample sequenced in a study of neurological immune-mediated disorders (dated by TCRdb to about 2019). The library was prepared using 5' RACE. Sequencing used an Illumina HiSeq 2500. TCRdb reworked the public reads: Q25 trimming with fastp, MiXCR clone assembly, productive beta chains retained. Identical CDR3 proteins give one entry, which carries the most common genes and DNA. This sample gives about 55,000 distinct CDR3 sequences in total; about 24% of them show up just once. 4.6% of the sample is held by the ten biggest clonotypes. The intended sense of this specimen's time point label: technical triplicate 2. The sequenced material came from PBMCs. The receptor source for this set is a man in his fifties or sixties with HTLV-1-associated myelopathy (HAM/TSP).

This clonotype was seen many times. The genes are TRBV6-5 and TRBJ1-6; D uncertain. The CDR3 sequence is 16 residues long. Germline-derived CDR1 and CDR2 are MNHEY and SVGAGI. V lost 5 bases, J lost 1 base, and 12 bases lay in between. The CDR3 DNA follows: TGTGCCAGCAGTGCGCGTTCTCTATCCTATAATTCACCCCTCCACTTT. Its protein product is CASSARSLSYNSPLHF.

This clonotype was found many times. The chain carries TRBV5-1 and TRBJ2-5; D is ambiguous. CDR1 is SGHRS, CDR2 YFSETQ, per germline. Trimming pared 0 bases from V and 5 bases from J, leaving 5 bases between. This CDR3 has 12 residues. CDR3 nucleotide sequence: TGCGCCAGCAGCTTGGATGGGGAGACCCAGTACTTC. The encoded protein is CASSLDGETQYF. The variable domain in full, with the rest retrieved from reference TRBV5-1 and TRBJ2-5, is KAGVTQTPRYLIKTRGQQVTLSCSPISGHRSVSWYQQTPGQGLQFLFEYFSETQRNKGNFPGRFSGRQFSNSRSEMNVSTLELGDSALYLCASSLDGETQYFGPGTRLLVL.

This clonotype was counted ten times or more. The CDR3 sequence: CSARGSGRAGEQFF. The CDR3 DNA sequence: TGCAGTGCTAGAGGCAGCGGGAGGGCGGGTGAGCAGTTCTTC. This chain connects TRBV20-1 to TRBJ2-1, with 10 nucleotides matching TRBD2. Germline assignment: CDR1 DFQATT and CDR2 SNEGSKA (reference sequence). With 1 base clipped from V and 9 bases from J, the junction kept 6 bases outside the gene matches. The CDR3 runs 14 residues.

This clonotype was counted many times. The rearrangement uses TRBV7-2 and TRBJ2-7; D is perhaps TRBD1 (6 bases). Germline-derived CDR1 and CDR2 are SGHTA and FQGNSA. V was cut by 3 bases and J by 5 bases, with 14 bases left in between. This CDR3 contains 14 residues. This chain's CDR3 is CASSFIAGGDEQYF. The CDR3 DNA reads TGTGCCAGCAGCTTCATCGCTGGGGGCGACGAGCAGTACTTC. Based on the CDR3 plus reference TRBV7-2 and TRBJ2-7, the full variable domain is GAGVSQSPSNKVTEKGKDVELRCDPISGHTALYWYRQSLGQGLEFLIYFQGNSAPDKSGLPSDRFSAERTGGSVSTLTIQRTQQEDSAVYLCASSFIAGGDEQYFGPGTRLTVT.

This clonotype showed up many times. The chain has TRBV5-1 and TRBJ2-1; D is perhaps TRBD2 (6 bases). CDR3 length: 16 residues. In germline, CDR1 is SGHRS, CDR2 YFSETQ. V was clipped by 0 bases and J by 6 bases, with 16 bases between them. CDR3 protein: CASSLEEGNAVNEQFF. CDR3 nucleotide sequence: TGCGCCAGCAGCTTGGAGGAGGGAAACGCAGTCAATGAGCAGTTCTTC.

In its sample, this clonotype was seen many times. The chain links TRBV12-3 or TRBV12-4 to TRBJ1-4, with 7 positions matching TRBD1. V lost 6 bases and J lost 4; bases outside the gene matches: 8. This CDR3 is 15 amino acids long. CDR3 loop: CASSYNRGGNEKLFF. The CDR3 nucleotides are TGTGCCAGCAGCTATAACAGGGGTGGTAATGAAAAACTGTTTTTT.

This clonotype came up many times. CDR3 coding DNA: TGTGCCAGCAGCCTTACGCCTAGCGGGGGGCAGTCTGAAGCTTTCTTT. It yields the protein CASSLTPSGGQSEAFF. This chain joins TRBV7-3 and TRBJ1-1, with a weak D call TRBD1 (6 bases). CDR1 and CDR2 from the germline V gene are SGHTA and FQGTGA. The V and J ends lost 5 bases and 6 bases respectively, with 22 bases between them. CDR3 size: 16 residues.

V and J are TRBV2 and TRBJ2-1; TRBD2 aligns across 7 bases. The CDR3 has 14 amino acids. In germline, CDR1 is SNHLY, CDR2 FYNNEI. V lost 6 bases, J lost 9 bases, and 11 bases stayed unmatched. CDR3 in DNA: TGTGCCAGCAGCTTGTCGCGGGAGCTACTTGAGCAGTTCTTC. Its protein is CASSLSRELLEQFF.

This chain joins TRBV5-1 and TRBJ1-1; TRBD1 is a possible D gene (5 bases). CDR1 is SGHRS and CDR2 is YFSETQ in the germline V gene. The CDR3 is 14 residues long. The germline V and J ends were trimmed by 3 bases and 5 bases, with 14 bases remaining between them. The CDR3 nucleotides read TGCGCCAGCAGCTACCGGGTTAAGGGGACTGAAGCTTTCTTT. It yields the protein CASSYRVKGTEAFF. Combining the CDR3 with reference TRBV5-1 and TRBJ1-1 gives the whole variable domain KAGVTQTPRYLIKTRGQQVTLSCSPISGHRSVSWYQQTPGQGLQFLFEYFSETQRNKGNFPGRFSGRQFSNSRSEMNVSTLELGDSALYLCASSYRVKGTEAFFGQGTRLTVV.

In its sample, this clonotype was seen many times. This rearrangement joins TRBV10-3 to TRBJ2-1; the match to TRBD1 covers 7 bases. The CDR3 sequence is 13 residues long. Germline loops: CDR1 ENHRY, CDR2 SYGVKD. The J segment lost 7 bases and the V segment lost 7 bases, leaving 7 bases of the junction unmatched. The CDR3 spells CAIKGQDMNEQFF. CDR3 bases: TGTGCCATCAAAGGACAGGATATGAATGAGCAGTTCTTC.

This clonotype was detected many times. J is TRBJ2-1 and V is TRBV6-1, with TRBD2 matching over 7 bases. The CDR3 is 17 amino acids. V dropped 7 bases and J dropped 1; count of bases not matched to a gene: 13. CDR1 is MNHNS and CDR2 is SASEGT in the germline V gene. The DNA for the CDR3 is TGTGCCAGCAAGTTGGGGCCGGGACTACTTTCCTACAATGAGCAGTTCTTC. Translating gives CASKLGPGLLSYNEQFF.

The chain recombines TRBV29-1 with TRBJ2-7, with TRBD1 identical over 9 bases. This CDR3 is built from 13 residues. Germline V CDR1 and CDR2: SQVTM, ANQGSEA. V was clipped by 6 bases and J by 2 bases; unmatched bases: 5. In DNA, the CDR3 is TGCAGCGTGACGGGACAGGGTCCCTACGAGCAGTACTTC. Translation gives CSVTGQGPYEQYF.

This clonotype was picked up many times. The chain combines TRBV6-5 with TRBJ2-7, with D perhaps TRBD1 (5 bases). This CDR3 is built from 14 residues. V lost 6 bases, J lost 1 base, and 13 bases lay in between. Germline V CDR1 and CDR2: MNHEY, SVGAGI. CDR3: CASRPTTGSYEQYF. As DNA, the CDR3 is TGTGCCAGCAGACCCACCACAGGTTCCTACGAGCAGTACTTC.

This clonotype was seen ten or more times. The V gene is TRBV27, the J gene TRBJ2-3; 10 bases match TRBD2. The CDR3 runs 18 residues. After removal of 1 base from V and 8 bases from J, the junction contained 15 bases not matched to a gene. Germline V gene sequence: CDR1 MNHEY, CDR2 SMNVEV (reference sequence). The chain's CDR3 is CASSLYPPEAGGPGTQYF. The DNA for the CDR3 is TGTGCCAGCAGTTTATACCCCCCTGAAGCGGGAGGGCCGGGTACGCAGTATTTT.

The J gene is TRBJ1-2, the V gene TRBV27; perhaps TRBD1 as D (5 bases). The CDR3 loop spans 14 amino acids. Germline CDR1 MNHEY, CDR2 SMNVEV (reference sequence). Trimming removed 8 bases from V and 6 bases from J, with 19 bases in between. The CDR3 DNA reads as TGTGCCAGCTCTTTTCGAACAGGTGGGGATGGCTACACCTTC. Amino acid sequence: CASSFRTGGDGYTF.

This clonotype has ten or more counts. The chain recombines TRBV5-1 with TRBJ2-7, with 8 positions matching TRBD1. Germline-derived CDR1 and CDR2 are SGHRS and YFSETQ. Trimming at V came to 4 bases and at J to 6 bases, leaving 15 bases not matched to a gene. The CDR3 contains 16 residues. This chain's CDR3 is CASSAEWGQVLREQYF. The CDR3, as DNA: TGCGCCAGCAGCGCTGAGTGGGGACAGGTCCTTCGCGAGCAGTACTTC.

There are a few counts of this clonotype. The chain has TRBV12-3 or TRBV12-4 and TRBJ1-5, with 9 bases identical to TRBD1. With 6 bases clipped from V and 1 base from J, the junction kept 10 bases outside the gene matches. The length of the CDR3 is 17 residues. The DNA for the CDR3 is TGTGCCAGCAGCCCACACAGCGGACAGGGGAGCAATCAGCCCCAGCATTTT. Translating it yields CASSPHSGQGSNQPQHF.

The chain uses TRBV5-1 and TRBJ2-1; a possible D gene is TRBD2 (6 bases). CDR1 is SGHRS, CDR2 YFSETQ, per germline. Trimming removed 2 bases from V and 5 bases from J, with 11 bases in between. This CDR3 is 14 amino acids long. CDR3 region: CASSLWTTNNEQFF. As DNA, the CDR3 is TGCGCCAGCAGCTTATGGACTACTAACAATGAGCAGTTCTTC.

This clonotype showed up many times. The V gene is TRBV20-1, the J gene TRBJ2-3; 9 nucleotides align to TRBD2. The junction had 7 bases not matched to a gene; V was cut back by 5 bases and J by 4 bases. CDR3 length: 14 residues. The V gene's germline CDR1 is DFQATT and CDR2 SNEGSKA (reference sequence). The CDR3 region has the DNA TGCAGTGCTCGTATAGCGGGAGCCCCAGATACGCAGTATTTT. Translating gives CSARIAGAPDTQYF.

This clonotype occurred many times. The chain links TRBV5-5 to TRBJ2-5; D is unresolved. The CDR3 is 13 amino acids. The germline gives CDR1 SGHKS, CDR2 YYEKEE (reference sequence). Trimming left V 6 bases short and J 2 bases short, with 11 bases between. CDR3 region: CASKSGQQETQYF. The CDR3 bases are TGTGCCAGCAAGAGTGGGCAACAAGAGACCCAGTACTTC.

This rearrangement joins TRBV5-1 to TRBJ1-1, with 7 bases identical to TRBD1. The CDR3 runs to 15 residues. Germline V CDR1 and CDR2: SGHRS, YFSETQ. J gave up 2 bases and V 1 base, and 5 bases lay outside the gene matches. CDR3 sequence: CASSLYWTGNTEAFF. CDR3 nucleotides: TGCGCCAGCAGCTTGTATTGGACAGGAAACACTGAAGCTTTCTTT.

The gene calls are TRBV3-1 and TRBJ1-3, with D uncertain. The CDR3 has 13 residues. The ends were cut back, 1 base at V and 4 bases at J, with 5 bases in the middle. Germline CDR1 is LGHDT and CDR2 is YNNKEL (reference sequence). CDR3 amino acids: CASSQVAGNTIYF. The CDR3 nucleotides are TGTGCCAGCAGCCAAGTAGCGGGAAACACCATATATTTT.

This clonotype was detected only a few times. The chain employs TRBV5-1 and TRBJ2-5, with 8 bases identical to TRBD1. This CDR3 has 15 residues. Germline CDR1 reads SGHRS; CDR2 reads YFSETQ. V shed 4 bases and J 5 bases; nucleotides not matched to a gene: 10. The CDR3 DNA reads as TGCGCCAGCAGCATACAGGGGGAAAGGTTCGAGACCCAGTACTTC. This codes for CASSIQGERFETQYF.

This clonotype has ten or more counts. This chain joins TRBV5-1 and TRBJ2-1; D possibly corresponds to TRBD1 (6 bases). Trimming took off 0 bases at V and 6 bases at J, with 7 bases between the two ends. Looked up from germline, CDR1 is SGHRS and CDR2 is YFSETQ. The CDR3 spans 13 residues. The CDR3 DNA sequence: TGCGCCAGCAGCTTGGAACAGGGCAATGAGCAGTTCTTC. It yields the protein CASSLEQGNEQFF.

There are many counts of this clonotype. V and J are TRBV5-1 and TRBJ1-1; D not resolved. Germline CDR1 SGHRS, CDR2 YFSETQ. The CDR3 spans 12 residues. With 0 bases removed from V and 8 bases from J, the gap between germline ends came to 8 bases. Here the CDR3 DNA reads TGCGCCAGCAGCTTGGGCCCAACAGAAGCTTTCTTT. This codes for CASSLGPTEAFF.